One sample yielded the 28 T cell receptor beta chains listed below, sequenced in a study of CD8+ T cells in alopecia areata. The treatment: oral pan-JAK inhibitor, 5-10 mg twice daily. Reverse transcription of extracted RNA yielded cDNA, which provided the sequencing template. Some clones are missing from TCRdb's copy, which holds only in-frame ones; the method was immunoSEQ multiplex PCR. The sample holds about 90,000 clones; about 44% are singletons and the top ten take roughly a sixth. This material consisted of CD8+ T cells sorted from blood, taken at week 24, from a patient treated with tofacitinib. All receptors derive from a human donor with alopecia areata.

The chain couples TRBV7-2 to TRBJ1-2; D gene ambiguous. CDR3 length equals 12 residues. Germline V gives CDR1 SGHTA, CDR2 FQGNSA. Trimming removed 5 bases from V and 4 bases from J, with 8 bases in between. The chain's CDR3 is CASSATLYGYTF. CDR3 bases: TGTGCCAGCAGCGCCACCCTCTATGGCTACACCTTC.

V and J are TRBV7-9 and TRBJ2-3, with TRBD2 identical over 10 bases. The trim removed 1 base at V and 6 bases at J, leaving 7 bases unmatched. Germline assignment: CDR1 SEHNR and CDR2 FQNEAQ (reference sequence). The CDR3 covers 16 residues. This chain's CDR3 is CASSLGTSGLSDTQYF. The CDR3 nucleotides read TGTGCCAGCAGCTTAGGGACTAGCGGCTTGTCGGATACGCAGTATTTT.

The chain carries TRBV6-5 and TRBJ1-3; D gene unclear. CDR1 MNHEY and CDR2 SVGAGI come from the germline V gene. The CDR3 has 13 residues. Trimming pared 4 bases from V and 2 bases from J, leaving 6 bases between. The chain's CDR3 is CASSSGPGNTIYF. CDR3 sequence (DNA): TGTGCCAGCAGTTCCGGGCCTGGAAACACCATATATTTT.

The gene calls are TRBV30 and TRBJ2-2; TRBD2 might be the D (5 bases). This CDR3 is 15 amino acids long. V was cut by 3 bases and J by 8 bases, with 19 bases left in between. Germline CDR1 GTSNPN, CDR2 SVGIG (reference sequence). The CDR3 DNA sequence: TGTGCCTGGAGCGATCTTGGGTCCGGACTTGGGGAGCTGTTTTTT. Translating gives CAWSDLGSGLGELFF. Full variable domain (remainder filled in from reference TRBV30 and TRBJ2-2): SQTIHQWPATLVQPVGSPLSLECTVEGTSNPNLYWYRQAAGRGLQLLFYSVGIGQISSEVPQNLSASRPQDRQFILSSKKLLLSDSGFYLCAWSDLGSGLGELFFGEGSRLTVL.

This clone was seen only a few times. The genes are TRBV11-2 and TRBJ2-1; 9 positions match TRBD2. Germline values: CDR1 SGHAT, CDR2 FQNNGV. This CDR3 region has 13 residues. V lost 5 bases to trimming and J lost 8 bases; unmatched junction nucleotides: 4. The CDR3 region is CASSTGLAYEQFF. The CDR3 nucleotides are TGTGCCAGCAGCACGGGACTAGCCTATGAGCAGTTCTTC.

This clone was found a few times. This sequence joins TRBV11-2 and TRBJ2-5; D possibly corresponds to TRBD2 (6 bases). Trimming took 6 bases from V and 5 from J, leaving 13 bases between them. From germline, CDR1 is SGHAT and CDR2 FQNNGV. The CDR3 contains 13 residues. CDR3 amino acids: CASRMDYSETQYF. CDR3 nucleotide sequence: TGTGCCAGCAGAATGGACTACTCGGAGACCCAGTACTTC.

This chain uses TRBV19 with TRBJ2-7, with TRBD2 identical over 11 bases. V trimming: 6 bases; J trimming: 3 bases; junction bases outside the gene matches: 1. CDR3 length: 13 amino acids. Germline V gene data show CDR1 as LNHDA and CDR2 as SQIVND (reference sequence). Here the CDR3 reads CASRLAGGYEQYF. CDR3 bases: TGTGCCAGTAGGCTAGCGGGAGGCTACGAGCAGTACTTC.

The chain combines TRBV30 with TRBJ1-2, with D perhaps matching TRBD1 (6 bases). CDR1 and CDR2 (germline): GTSNPN, SVGIG (reference sequence). The CDR3 is made up of 12 amino acids. V was shortened by 2 bases and J by 8 bases, with 12 bases between the two germline ends. For the CDR3, the DNA is TGTGCCTGGAGTCCCCCGGGGGGCGGCTACACCTTC. Translated: CAWSPPGGGYTF.

The genes are TRBV7-9 and TRBJ1-5; D is perhaps TRBD1 (6 bases). CDR1 is SEHNR, CDR2 FQNEAQ, per germline (reference sequence). The CDR3 is made up of 15 amino acids. Between the trimmed V and J ends, which lost 5 bases and 3 bases, there was a span of 14 bases. CDR3 loop: CASSEGQSNNQPQHF. In DNA form, the CDR3 reads TGTGCCAGCAGCGAAGGACAGTCCAACAATCAGCCCCAGCATTTT.

This chain connects TRBV29-1 to TRBJ2-1; 7 positions match TRBD1. CDR1 is SQVTM and CDR2 is ANQGSEA in the germline V gene. The trim removed 7 bases at V and 5 bases at J, leaving 11 bases unmatched. This CDR3 contains 14 residues. The CDR3 DNA follows: TGCAGCGGCCTTACCGGGACAGCTAACAATGAGCAGTTCTTC. Amino acids: CSGLTGTANNEQFF.

This clone turned up a few times. The J gene is TRBJ1-1, the V gene TRBV5-6; 7 bases fit TRBD1. V dropped 4 bases and J dropped 4; count of bases not matched to a gene: 1. This CDR3 spans 12 amino acids. Germline V gene lookup returns CDR1 SGHDT and CDR2 YYEEEE. DNA of the CDR3: TGTGCCAGCAGCCCAGGGGGCACTGAAGCTTTCTTT. Protein: CASSPGGTEAFF.

This clone was counted a few times. The chain couples TRBV27 to TRBJ1-2; D gene unclear. The CDR3 loop spans 15 amino acids. V gave up 3 bases and J gave up 6 bases, with 17 bases separating them. The germline CDR1 and CDR2 sequences are MNHEY and SMNVEV (reference sequence). The CDR3 DNA is TGTGCCAGCAGTTTTATTCCCCACGGCCCCCATGGCTACACCTTC. It encodes CASSFIPHGPHGYTF.

The rearrangement uses TRBV6-1 and TRBJ2-7; D is uncertain. V was shortened by 0 bases and J by 2 bases, with 11 bases between the two germline ends. Germline-derived CDR1 and CDR2 are MNHNS and SASEGT. This CDR3 is built from 15 residues. Written as DNA, the CDR3 is TGTGCCAGCAGTGAAGCGCAACAGACCGCCTACGAGCAGTACTTC. Translated: CASSEAQQTAYEQYF.

In nucleotides, the CDR3 is TGCAGCGCTCGGACAGGGGGTCCATCCGAAGCTTTCTTT. This sequence encodes CSARTGGPSEAFF. The V call is TRBV29-1, the J call TRBJ1-1, with TRBD1 identical over 10 bases. The CDR3 totals 13 residues. Germline-derived CDR1 and CDR2 are SQVTM and ANQGSEA. V was pared by 7 bases and J by 8 bases, with 10 bases of the junction left unmatched.

The count of this clone is one. The V call is TRBV4-1, the J call TRBJ1-1, with a weak D call TRBD1 (6 bases). Trimming pared 1 base from V and 5 bases from J, leaving 8 bases between. The CDR3 contains 13 residues. Per the germline V gene, CDR1 is MGHRA and CDR2 is YSYEKL. CDR3 region: CASSQGGTTEAFF. The DNA for the CDR3 is TGCGCCAGCAGCCAAGGAGGGACAACTGAAGCTTTCTTT.

The rearrangement joins TRBV27 to TRBJ2-1, with 11 bases matching TRBD2. Germline values: CDR1 MNHEY, CDR2 SMNVEV (reference sequence). The CDR3 spans 15 residues. Trimming removed 5 bases from V and 5 bases from J; junction bases left unmatched: 5. The CDR3 loop reads CASSPGTSGNNEQFF. The CDR3 bases are TGTGCCAGCAGTCCCGGGACTAGCGGAAACAATGAGCAGTTCTTC.

This chain joins TRBV7-9 and TRBJ1-5; 7 bases are shared with TRBD1. Germline V CDR1 and CDR2: SEHNR, FQNEAQ (reference sequence). The trim removed 6 bases at V and 1 base at J, leaving 3 bases unmatched. The CDR3 runs 14 residues. CDR3 amino acids: CASRQTGSNQPQHF. The CDR3 region has the DNA TGTGCCAGCAGGCAGACAGGGAGCAATCAGCCCCAGCATTTT.

This clone was counted a few times. The rearrangement links TRBV29-1 to TRBJ2-7; 7 positions match TRBD2. Germline assignment: CDR1 SQVTM and CDR2 ANQGSEA. The CDR3 totals 13 residues. J gave up 4 bases and V 7 bases, and 10 bases lay outside the gene matches. Here the CDR3 reads CSASQRGFYEQYF. DNA of the CDR3: TGCAGCGCTAGTCAGCGGGGATTTTACGAGCAGTACTTC.

The V gene is TRBV27, the J gene TRBJ2-1; 7 nucleotides agree with TRBD2. Looked up from germline, CDR1 is MNHEY and CDR2 is SMNVEV (reference sequence). The CDR3 spans 14 residues. The ends lost 7 bases at V and 4 bases at J; junction bases unmatched: 7. The CDR3 nucleotides read TGTGCCAGCACGTCGGGGGGTCCGTACAATGAGCAGTTCTTC. It is translated as CASTSGGPYNEQFF.

The chain uses TRBV28 and TRBJ2-7, with 7 nucleotides matching TRBD2. V shed 7 bases and J 2 bases; nucleotides not matched to a gene: 2. The CDR3 sequence is 12 residues long. CDR1 and CDR2 from the germline V gene are MDHEN and SYDVKM. This CDR3 is CASNSGTYEQYF. In DNA, the CDR3 is TGTGCCAGCAACAGCGGGACCTACGAGCAGTACTTC.

Here the CDR3 reads CASSLEGGRGTDTQYF. The CDR3 DNA follows: TGTGCCAGCAGCTTGGAGGGCGGAAGGGGCACAGATACGCAGTATTTT. This chain links TRBV5-6 with TRBJ2-3; D unresolved. The CDR3 length is 16 residues. The germline V gene encodes CDR1 SGHDT and CDR2 YYEEEE. Trimming removed 0 bases from V and 1 base from J, with 12 bases in between.

This chain joins TRBV7-6 and TRBJ2-7, with D perhaps matching TRBD1 or TRBD2 (5 bases each). From germline, CDR1 is SGHVS and CDR2 FNYEAQ. The CDR3 has 15 residues. Trimming took off 5 bases at V and 4 bases at J, with 18 bases between the two ends. CDR3 residues: CASSIHQGPGYEQYF. The DNA of the CDR3 is TGTGCCAGCAGCATCCACCAGGGACCAGGTTACGAGCAGTACTTC.

This clone was recorded a few times. The rearrangement joins TRBV29-1 to TRBJ2-1; D not resolved. The CDR3 loop spans 12 amino acids. Germline V CDR1 and CDR2: SQVTM, ANQGSEA. In DNA form, the CDR3 reads TGCATGGGGTATAGCTCCTACAATGAGCAGTTCTTC. It translates to CMGYSSYNEQFF.

V is TRBV4-1 and J is TRBJ1-4; D remains ambiguous. In germline, CDR1 is MGHRA, CDR2 YSYEKL. CDR3 length: 15 residues. V was cut by 6 bases and J by 7 bases, with 18 bases left in between. The CDR3 DNA follows: TGCGCCAGCAGTCCGTCCTCGAATGCGCGTGAAAAACTGTTTTTT. Protein product: CASSPSSNAREKLFF.

This clone has more than one count but fewer than ten. This sequence joins TRBV30 and TRBJ2-3; 7 bases map to TRBD1. This CDR3 comprises 13 residues. The V gene end was trimmed by 5 bases and the J gene end by 4 bases; junction bases not matched to a gene: 6. CDR1 and CDR2 (germline): GTSNPN, SVGIG (reference sequence). The CDR3 reads CAWGQGTADTQYF. The CDR3 nucleotides are TGTGCCTGGGGTCAGGGGACAGCAGATACGCAGTATTTT. Using reference TRBV30 and TRBJ2-3 for the parts outside the CDR3, the full variable domain is SQTIHQWPATLVQPVGSPLSLECTVEGTSNPNLYWYRQAAGRGLQLLFYSVGIGQISSEVPQNLSASRPQDRQFILSSKKLLLSDSGFYLCAWGQGTADTQYFGPGTRLTVL.

Written as DNA, the CDR3 is TGTGCCAGCAGTTTTGGCGGGAGGGGGACAGATACGCAGTATTTT. The encoded protein is CASSFGGRGTDTQYF. The rearrangement joins TRBV27 to TRBJ2-3; 9 nucleotides line up with TRBD2. In germline, CDR1 is MNHEY, CDR2 SMNVEV (reference sequence). This CDR3 has 15 amino acids. V shed 3 bases and J 3 bases; nucleotides not matched to a gene: 4.

This clone was detected a few times. This chain connects TRBV13 to TRBJ2-5, with 13 positions matching TRBD2. CDR3 length: 16 residues. The V gene end was trimmed by 5 bases and the J gene end by 4 bases; junction bases not matched to a gene: 7. CDR1 PRHDT and CDR2 FYEKMQ come from the germline V gene (reference sequence). The CDR3 DNA reads TGTGCCAGCAGCAGCCGGACTAGCGGGAGTGGAGAGACCCAGTACTTC. Its protein is CASSSRTSGSGETQYF.

The rearrangement joins TRBV2 to TRBJ2-1; 9 nucleotides match TRBD2. Per the germline V gene, CDR1 is SNHLY and CDR2 is FYNNEI. After removal of 8 bases from V and 7 bases from J, the junction contained 9 bases not matched to a gene. There are 14 residues in the CDR3. CDR3 sequence: CASDGTSIGNEQFF. CDR3 bases: TGTGCCAGCGACGGGACTAGCATTGGGAATGAGCAGTTCTTC.